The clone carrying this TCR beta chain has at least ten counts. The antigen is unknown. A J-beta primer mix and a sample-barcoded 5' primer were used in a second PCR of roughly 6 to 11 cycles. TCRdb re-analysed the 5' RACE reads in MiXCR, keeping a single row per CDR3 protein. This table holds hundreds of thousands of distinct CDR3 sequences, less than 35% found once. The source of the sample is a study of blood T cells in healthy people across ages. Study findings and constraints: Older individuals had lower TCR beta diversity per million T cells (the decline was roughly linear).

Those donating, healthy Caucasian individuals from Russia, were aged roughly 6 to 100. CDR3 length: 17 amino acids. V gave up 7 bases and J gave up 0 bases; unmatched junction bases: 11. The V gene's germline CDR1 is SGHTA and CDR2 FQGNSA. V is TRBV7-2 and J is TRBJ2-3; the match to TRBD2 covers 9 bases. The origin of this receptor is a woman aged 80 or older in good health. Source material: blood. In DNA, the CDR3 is TGTGCCAGCAACCTGGTAGCGGGGGCCTCTAGCACAGATACGCAGTATTTT. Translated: CASNLVAGASSTDTQYF.